Listed below are T cell receptor beta chains from one sample, sequenced in a study of blood T cells in healthy people across ages. Each CDR3 protein is one row after TCRdb ran MiXCR on the 5' RACE reads. The sample has some 880,000 distinct CDR3 sequences, 35% to 40% seen once. The specimen was blood. The receptors originated from a man aged 18 to 29 in good health. Each CDR3 is given with its conserved first and last residue. The D gene is left open where the match is weak. Only some rows state a clone size, as once, few, many or a class for expanded clones.

abundance	v_gene	d_gene	j_gene	CDR3aa	CDR3nt
-	TRBV2	-	TRBJ1-1	CASSVSQPKNTEAFF	TGTGCCAGCAGTGTAAGTCAGCCTAAGAACACTGAAGCTTTCTTT
few	TRBV6-6	-	TRBJ2-7	CASSYFTSTSYNEQYF	TGTGCCAGCAGTTACTTTACTAGCACTTCCTACAATGAGCAGTACTTC
-	TRBV3-1	TRBD1	TRBJ2-1	CASSQDLGQRLLPYNEQFF	TGTGCCAGCAGCCAAGATTTGGGACAGAGGCTTCTCCCCTACAATGAGCAGTTCTTC
few	TRBV13	-	TRBJ2-2	CASSPGTSAYTGELFF	TGTGCCAGCAGCCCGGGGACTTCCGCTTACACCGGGGAGCTGTTTTTT
few	TRBV12-3/TRBV12-4	-	TRBJ1-1	CASSLGFVNRGRAFF	TGTGCCAGCAGTTTAGGATTCGTTAATAGAGGGAGAGCTTTCTTT
-	TRBV2	-	TRBJ1-3	CASSSDSGRSGNTIYF	TGTGCCAGCAGTTCGGACTCAGGGCGCTCTGGAAACACCATATATTTT
-	TRBV12-3/TRBV12-4	-	TRBJ2-5	CASSARAQETQYF	TGTGCCAGCAGTGCCCGGGCCCAAGAGACCCAGTACTTC
few	TRBV7-9	-	TRBJ1-1	CASGRTATEAFF	TGTGCCAGCGGCCGGACAGCCACTGAAGCTTTCTTT
few	TRBV5-6	TRBD1	TRBJ2-3	CASSPDPTGKTDTQYF	TGTGCCAGCAGCCCGGACCCGACAGGGAAAACAGATACGCAGTATTTT
few	TRBV7-2	-	TRBJ1-2	CASSSTRQDGYTF	TGTGCCAGCAGCTCAACGAGACAGGATGGCTACACCTTC
-	TRBV5-1	-	TRBJ2-2	CASSPGPEPNTGELFF	TGCGCCAGCAGCCCCGGACCTGAACCAAACACCGGGGAGCTGTTTTTT
-	TRBV6-2/TRBV6-3	-	TRBJ1-5	CASSYSVRGSRILSNQPQHF	TGTGCCAGCAGTTACTCGGTCCGGGGCTCTCGCATCCTTAGCAATCAGCCCCAGCATTTT
few	TRBV12-3/TRBV12-4	TRBD2	TRBJ2-3	CASRGTSGGAVTQYF	TGTGCCAGCAGGGGGACTAGCGGGGGGGCCGTTACGCAGTATTTT
few	TRBV7-2	TRBD1	TRBJ1-5	CASSLLTGNQPQHF	TGTGCCAGCAGCTTATTGACAGGGAATCAGCCCCAGCATTTT
many	TRBV5-1	-	TRBJ2-7	CASSLAPSYEQYF	TGTGCCAGCAGTTTGGCTCCATCCTACGAGCAGTACTTC
-	TRBV7-2	-	TRBJ2-7	CASSRSGTYEQYF	TGTGCCAGCAGCCGCAGCGGTACCTACGAGCAGTACTTC
many	TRBV4-1	-	TRBJ1-2	CASSPPGDYGYTF	TGCGCCAGCTCCCCCCCAGGGGACTATGGCTACACCTTC
few	TRBV4-1	-	TRBJ1-1	CASSQGTPQGRNTEAFF	TGCGCCAGCAGCCAAGGAACCCCTCAGGGGCGGAACACTGAAGCTTTCTTT
few	TRBV7-9	TRBD1	TRBJ2-7	CASSLGTGRRHYEQYF	TGTGCCAGCAGCCTAGGGACAGGGAGAAGGCACTACGAGCAGTACTTC
-	TRBV7-9	-	TRBJ1-4	CASSLGGGPNEKLFF	TGTGCCAGCAGCTTAGGCGGCGGGCCTAATGAAAAACTGTTTTTT
-	TRBV7-2	-	TRBJ2-3	CASSLYNPGTTDTQYF	TGTGCCAGCAGCTTATACAATCCCGGTACCACAGATACGCAGTATTTT
few	TRBV6-2/TRBV6-3	-	TRBJ1-4	CASSYSYGGRRTNEKLFF	TGTGCCAGCAGTTACTCGTACGGGGGAAGGAGAACTAATGAAAAACTGTTTTTT
-	TRBV3-1	TRBD2	TRBJ2-7	CASSQGLAGGSYNEQYF	TGTGCCAGCAGCCAAGGACTAGCGGGGGGTTCCTACAATGAGCAGTACTTC
few	TRBV6-5	-	TRBJ1-2	CASSRDPAGNGYTF	TGTGCCAGCAGCCGGGACCCTGCGGGAAATGGCTACACCTTC
many	TRBV3-1	TRBD2	TRBJ2-5	CASSQEEASGGAQETQYF	TGTGCCAGCAGCCAAGAGGAGGCTAGCGGGGGGGCCCAAGAGACCCAGTACTTC
-	TRBV9	-	TRBJ1-3	CASSATGDSGNTIYF	TGTGCCAGCAGCGCAACAGGTGACTCTGGAAACACCATATATTTT
many	TRBV12-3/TRBV12-4	-	TRBJ1-1	CASSWDTDTEAFF	TGTGCCAGCAGCTGGGACACCGACACTGAAGCTTTCTTT
few	TRBV9	-	TRBJ1-2	CASSRQEKFGYTF	TGTGCCAGCAGCCGACAGGAAAAGTTCGGCTACACCTTC
-	TRBV7-2	-	TRBJ2-7	CASSSDDTTYEQYF	TGTGCCAGCAGCTCCGATGACACCACCTACGAGCAGTACTTC
many	TRBV20-1	-	TRBJ2-5	CSARLDGVETQYF	TGCAGTGCTAGATTGGACGGGGTCGAGACCCAGTACTTC
-	TRBV20-1	TRBD2	TRBJ2-1	CSAGTSGRVSEQFF	TGCAGTGCGGGGACTAGCGGGAGAGTAAGTGAGCAGTTCTTC
-	TRBV27	TRBD1	TRBJ1-1	CASREGAGGTEAFF	TGTGCCAGCAGGGAGGGGGCAGGCGGCACTGAAGCTTTCTTT
-	TRBV3-1	TRBD1	TRBJ2-7	CASSQGDSGPYEQYF	TGTGCCAGCAGCCAAGGGGACAGCGGACCCTACGAGCAGTACTTC
-	TRBV20-1	TRBD2	TRBJ2-1	CSARDIGAGAYNEQFF	TGCAGTGCTAGAGATATAGGAGCGGGGGCGTACAATGAGCAGTTCTTC
-	TRBV2	-	TRBJ2-3	CASKMGSSTDTQYF	TGTGCCAGCAAGATGGGATCAAGCACAGATACGCAGTATTTT
many	TRBV12-3/TRBV12-4	-	TRBJ1-4	CASSFQGGEKLFF	TGTGCCAGCAGTTTCCAGGGCGGTGAAAAACTGTTTTTT
-	TRBV10-3	TRBD1	TRBJ2-1	CAISEQTAGGLGQFF	TGTGCCATCAGTGAACAAACGGCAGGGGGCCTCGGGCAGTTCTTC
-	TRBV7-2	-	TRBJ1-1	CASSLRQINTGAFF	TGTGCCAGCAGCTTAAGACAGATAAACACTGGAGCTTTCTTT
-	TRBV9	TRBD1	TRBJ1-2	CASSREGADGYTF	TGTGCCAGCAGCCGCGAGGGGGCAGATGGCTACACCTTC
-	TRBV12-3/TRBV12-4	TRBD1	TRBJ1-6	CASTLGGRYNSPPHF	TGTGCCAGCACCTTAGGGGGCCGCTATAATTCACCCCCCCACTTT
few	TRBV12-3/TRBV12-4	-	TRBJ2-2	CASSYEGELFF	TGTGCCAGCAGCTATGAGGGGGAGCTGTTTTTT
few	TRBV7-9	-	TRBJ1-2	CASRPVENNYGYTF	TGTGCCAGCCGCCCGGTGGAAAATAACTATGGCTACACCTTC
few	TRBV7-9	TRBD1	TRBJ1-2	CASSQGDRLYGYTF	TGTGCCAGCAGTCAGGGGGATAGACTCTATGGCTACACCTTC